The 19 T cell receptor beta chains listed next were all sequenced from one sample in a study of blood T cell repertoires in COVID-19. Data came from immunoSEQ multiplex PCR; TCRdb stores just in-frame clones and leaves some out. The table lists hundreds of thousands of clones, over 85% of them singletons, with less than 3.5% in the top ten. The specimen was PBMCs or T cells enriched from blood (not recorded which). The receptor set was obtained from a woman in her fifties or sixties who had been exposed to COVID-19.

The rearrangement uses TRBV29-1 and TRBJ1-2; possibly TRBD1 for D (6 bases). CDR1 is SQVTM, CDR2 ANQGSEA, per germline. The CDR3 runs to 12 residues. The V end was cut by 7 bases, the J end by 5 bases, with 14 bases between. The CDR3 loop is CSAWTEMYGYTF. CDR3 DNA sequence: TGCAGCGCTTGGACAGAGATGTATGGCTACACCTTC.

The chain is built from TRBV28 and TRBJ1-1, with D maybe TRBD1 (6 bases). The CDR3 totals 14 residues. Germline V gene data show CDR1 as MDHEN and CDR2 as SYDVKM. Trimming took 4 bases from V and 0 from J, leaving 9 bases between them. Here the CDR3 reads CASSSGQLNTEAFF. The CDR3 DNA reads as TGTGCCAGCAGTTCCGGACAGTTGAACACTGAAGCTTTCTTT.

This clone was observed once. The chain uses TRBV6-4 and TRBJ2-2, with TRBD1 as a possible D gene (5 bases). CDR3 length: 14 residues. V was clipped by 3 bases and J by 3 bases, with 8 bases between them. Germline V gene data show CDR1 as MRHNA and CDR2 as SNTAGT. The CDR3 protein is CASSEQVDTGELFF. CDR3 nucleotides: TGTGCCAGCAGTGAACAGGTGGACACCGGGGAGCTGTTTTTT.

A few counts support this clone. The chain uses TRBV4-1 and TRBJ1-2; D might be TRBD1 (5 bases). Germline V gene data show CDR1 as MGHRA and CDR2 as YSYEKL. This CDR3 spans 15 amino acids. V dropped 2 bases and J dropped 6 bases, with 16 bases sitting between them. The CDR3 reads CASSQLSGIANGYTF. In nucleotides, the CDR3 is TGCGCCAGCAGCCAACTATCAGGGATCGCCAATGGCTACACCTTC.

This chain links TRBV18 with TRBJ1-5, with D perhaps TRBD1 (6 bases). Germline-derived CDR1 and CDR2 are KGHSH and LQKENI. The CDR3 runs 13 residues. Trimming removed 4 bases at V and 7 bases at J, with 11 bases between. CDR3 sequence: CASSLGTTQPQHF. The CDR3 DNA reads as TGTGCCAGCTCACTAGGGACAACCCAGCCCCAGCATTTT.

In this sample, this clone turned up once. This chain uses TRBV7-9 with TRBJ1-4; D unresolved. The CDR3 covers 13 residues. The germline CDR1 and CDR2 sequences are SEHNR and FQNEAQ (reference sequence). Trimming took 6 bases from V and 3 from J, leaving 8 bases between them. In DNA form, the CDR3 reads TGTGCCAGCAGGCGTGGAGCTAATGAAAAACTGTTTTTT. Its protein product is CASRRGANEKLFF.

This clone was recorded only once. The rearrangement links TRBV5-1 to TRBJ2-5; TRBD2 agrees at 8 bases. Trimming at V came to 7 bases and at J to 5 bases, leaving 7 bases not matched to a gene. The CDR3 totals 13 residues. In germline, CDR1 is SGHRS, CDR2 YFSETQ. The chain's CDR3 is CASQPGGRETQYF. CDR3 DNA: TGCGCCAGCCAACCGGGGGGGCGTGAGACCCAGTACTTC.

The chain uses TRBV28 and TRBJ1-1, with a possible D match to TRBD1 (6 bases). The CDR3 has 13 residues. Germline V lookup: CDR1 MDHEN, CDR2 SYDVKM. The CDR3 DNA reads TGTGCGTCTATGACAGGTGGGGACACTGAAGCTTTCTTT. Amino acid sequence: CASMTGGDTEAFF.

The chain is built from TRBV6-5 and TRBJ1-2; 7 nucleotides match TRBD1. This CDR3 contains 13 residues. Germline assignment: CDR1 MNHEY and CDR2 SVGAGI. Trimming removed 6 bases from V and 5 bases from J; junction bases left unmatched: 6. The CDR3 DNA reads TGTGCCAGCAGATTGCAGGGGGGATATGGCTACACCTTC. It specifies CASRLQGGYGYTF.

The chain joins TRBV21-1 to TRBJ1-6. TRBV21-1 is a pseudogene segment. CDR3 length: 16 residues. Here the CDR3 reads CASSKGTVSYNSPLHF. Written as DNA, the CDR3 is TGTGCCAGCAGCAAAGGAACGGTCTCCTATAATTCACCCCTCCACTTT.

In its sample, this clone was seen a few times. V is TRBV27 and J is TRBJ1-1, with no clear D. The germline V and J ends were trimmed by 2 bases and 3 bases, with 7 bases remaining between them. From germline, CDR1 is MNHEY and CDR2 SMNVEV (reference sequence). This CDR3 spans 13 amino acids. The CDR3 is CASSLREDTEAFF. For the CDR3, the DNA is TGTGCCAGCAGTTTAAGGGAGGACACTGAAGCTTTCTTT.

As to this clone: Mismatch with germline at one junction end may stem from a read error. The sample carries other DNA sequences with the same CDR3. The rearrangement links TRBV6-5 to TRBJ2-7; TRBD1 aligns across 8 bases. The CDR3 is 15 amino acids. Germline V CDR1 and CDR2: MNHEY, SVGAGI. The CDR3 DNA is TGTGCCAGCAGTACCGACAGGGGCCCTTCCTATGAGCAGTACTTC. Its protein is CASSTDRGPSYEQYF.

The chain combines TRBV2 with TRBJ1-4; 7 positions match TRBD1. The length of the CDR3 is 14 residues. V shed 5 bases and J 8 bases; nucleotides not matched to a gene: 8. The germline V gene encodes CDR1 SNHLY and CDR2 FYNNEI. The CDR3: CASSQTGYTEKLFF. The CDR3 nucleotides are TGTGCCAGCAGTCAGACAGGGTATACGGAAAAACTGTTTTTT.

The V and J genes are TRBV7-6 and TRBJ1-2, with TRBD1 matching 7 bases. Germline CDR1 and CDR2: SGHVS and FNYEAQ. The CDR3 sequence is 15 residues long. The V and J ends lost 5 bases and 0 bases, in that order; junction bases with no gene match: 6. CDR3 nucleotide sequence: TGTGCCAGCAGCGAGAGACAGGGTACTAACTATGGCTACACCTTC. Protein product: CASSERQGTNYGYTF.

Here the CDR3 reads CASSVGTGRFPYGYTF. The CDR3 DNA sequence: TGTGCCAGCAGCGTAGGGACAGGGAGGTTCCCTTATGGCTACACCTTC. The chain uses TRBV9 and TRBJ1-2; 8 bases map to TRBD1. V lost 0 bases to trimming and J lost 5 bases; unmatched junction nucleotides: 9. Germline loops: CDR1 SGDLS, CDR2 YYNGEE. This CDR3 is built from 16 residues.

The genes are TRBV11-2 and TRBJ1-1; 8 bases agree with TRBD1. Trimming cost V 4 bases and J 6 bases; bases outside gene matches: 13. CDR3 size: 16 residues. The germline V gene encodes CDR1 SGHAT and CDR2 FQNNGV. The DNA for the CDR3 is TGTGCCAGCAGCTCCGGACAGGGAAGATTGGTGGCTGAAGCTTTCTTT. It is translated as CASSSGQGRLVAEAFF.

This sequence joins TRBV29-1 and TRBJ2-3, with unresolved D. CDR1 is SQVTM, CDR2 ANQGSEA, per germline. The CDR3 loop spans 13 amino acids. Trimming stripped 3 bases from V and 0 bases from J, with 7 bases between. The CDR3 bases are TGCAGCGTTGATAAAGCTAGCACAGATACGCAGTATTTT. This gives the protein CSVDKASTDTQYF.

CDR3 loop: CASSVGPAGSNQPQHF. CDR3 DNA: TGTGCCAGTAGTGTCGGTCCGGCGGGGAGCAATCAGCCCCAGCATTTT. The rearrangement uses TRBV19 and TRBJ1-5; D uncertain. CDR1 and CDR2 (germline): LNHDA, SQIVND (reference sequence). The CDR3 is made up of 16 amino acids. Trimming removed 5 bases from V and 1 base from J, with 15 bases in between.

V and J are TRBV3-1 (or the pseudogene TRBV3-2) and TRBJ2-4, with D tentatively TRBD2 (5 bases). This CDR3 is built from 12 residues. V was pared by 4 bases and J by 9 bases, with 10 bases between. The germline gives CDR1 LGHDT, CDR2 YNNKEL (reference sequence). This chain's CDR3 is CASSPPGSIQYF. As DNA, the CDR3 is TGTGCCAGCAGCCCTCCGGGGAGCATTCAGTACTTC.